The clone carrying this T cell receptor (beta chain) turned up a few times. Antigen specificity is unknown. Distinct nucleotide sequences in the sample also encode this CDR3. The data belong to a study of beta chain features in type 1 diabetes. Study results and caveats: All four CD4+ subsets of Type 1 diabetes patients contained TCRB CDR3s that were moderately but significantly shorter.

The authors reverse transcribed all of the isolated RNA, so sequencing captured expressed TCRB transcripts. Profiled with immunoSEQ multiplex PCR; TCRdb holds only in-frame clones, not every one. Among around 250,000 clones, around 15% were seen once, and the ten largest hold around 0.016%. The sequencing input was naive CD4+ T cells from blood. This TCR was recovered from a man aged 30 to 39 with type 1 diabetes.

CDR3 amino acids: CASSQYTEAFF. CDR3 in DNA: TGTGCCAGCAGTCAATACACTGAAGCTTTCTTT. The V gene is TRBV6-1, the J gene TRBJ1-1; D gene ambiguous. Germline lookup yields CDR1 MNHNS and CDR2 SASEGT. Trimming took 5 bases from V and 3 from J, leaving 4 bases between them. The CDR3 has 11 residues.